This T cell receptor beta chain was documented in a study of Graves' ophthalmopathy and Graves' hyperthyroidism (dated by TCRdb to the late 2010s). For the wider study: Peripheral blood samples were taken at the time of initial diagnosis, before any treatment was given. In about 6 hyperthyroidism patients, T-cell repertoires of thyroid tissue and blood were compared. The study used signatures of the TCR beta repertoire to tell Graves' ophthalmopathy apart from Graves' hyperthyroidism and to predict which patients would progress to ophthalmopathy. A discovery set of 95 to 100 patients (around 44 ophthalmopathy, about 55 stable hyperthyroidism) was enrolled to explore V-J signatures distinguishing ophthalmopathy from hyperthyroidism. In total, some 130 blood samples were TCR-sequenced: some 43 ophthalmopathy, roughly 80 hyperthyroidism and approximately 17 hyperthyroidism-to-ophthalmopathy patients. The independent validation cohort included approximately 19 hyperthyroidism patients plus 17 patients who later progressed from hyperthyroidism to ophthalmopathy. After sampling, hyperthyroidism patients received methimazole starting at 30 mg daily, and ophthalmopathy patients received high-dose intravenous methylprednisolone.

Reading from cysteine to phenylalanine, the CDR3 counts 13 amino acids. The kept DNA is CDR3 alone, 39 bases in frame from the first base. Between the V and J ends, shortened by 7 bases and 2 bases respectively, the junction contains 11 bases. Via the germline V gene (reference sequence), CDR1 is LNHDA and CDR2 SQIVND. Points the paper makes about the study in general: Most of the expanded thyroid clonotypes with a frequency above 0.001 were also detected in blood, and it was suggested that the thyroid immune response may be reflected by blood repertoires. No statistical method was used to predetermine the sample size, and group allocation was not hidden from the investigators. In cross-validation, the 13-signature model distinguished ophthalmopathy from stable hyperthyroidism with almost 90% sensitivity and about 84% specificity, and in the test set the corresponding values were roughly 78% and 74%. In validation, the model predicted ophthalmopathy progression with about 70% sensitivity and approximately 78% specificity; 12 predicted patients were CT-confirmed with GO in a median of 6.5 months.

TCR beta CDR3 regions were amplified from RNA transcripts for repertoire sequencing. The first round of RT-PCR was done with HTBI primers and the Qiagen OneStep RT-PCR kit, and was followed by a second round of multiplex PCR, then size selection and purification. The libraries underwent paired-end sequencing with 100 bp reads on an Illumina HiSeq2000. Per the authors' processing: Reads were processed with SOAPnuke, discarding reads with adapters, uncalled bases, mean Phred below 15, or no exact constant-primer or identifier match. COPE v1.2.5 was used to merge high-quality paired reads. Clonotypes were defined as unique nucleotide sequences and were aligned to IMGT TRB V, D and J references using MiTCR v1.1. The analysis was limited to V-J combinations with a frequency above 0.0001, which together covered 99.2% of the repertoires. A TCR clonal expansion and chaos score per V-J combination was defined as the ratio of F50 clonal expansion to chaos observed in the TCRdist matrix. Welch's t-statistics and random forest were used to reduce the features to some 13 V-J combinations, which were then used as input to a naive Bayes classifier. The similarity between thyroid and blood repertoires was quantified using the Morisita-Horn index. TCRdb handled the public reads itself, with Q25 trimming in fastp and clone calling in MiXCR, and kept productive beta chains. Each CDR3 protein gets just one entry, which takes the most common genes and DNA from the rows behind it. The V and J calls, along with clone size, are taken from TCRdb and not from the paper's own processing. This sample is represented by 200,000 to 250,000 distinct CDR3 sequences; around 45% of them were singletons. The leading ten clones occupy more than 45% of the sample.

Patients with ophthalmopathy had moderately to severely active disease, with a Clinical Activity Score of 3 or more, a NOSPECS grade of 4 or more, and a disease duration of less than 3 months. Anyone with other autoimmune diseases, uncontrolled infections, pregnancy or lactation was excluded from the study. Diagnosis was based on clinical symptoms, serum thyroxine, TRAb, thyroid ultrasound and orbital computed tomography. PBMCs were isolated from approximately 10 ml of fresh peripheral blood by Ficoll-Paque density gradient centrifugation. Total RNA was extracted with Trizol reagent and quality-checked on an Agilent 2100 Bioanalyzer. This clonotype was counted ten times or more. It lacks a known antigen. No base quality values were provided; no much bigger clone lies one nucleotide off.

The material sequenced was peripheral blood. This chain joins TRBV19 to TRBJ1-2, and possibly TRBD1, on 5 matching bases. This receptor was obtained from an adult man with Graves' ophthalmopathy. CDR3 protein: CASTPTGNYGYTF. The DNA sequence is given as TGTGCCAGTACCCCTACAGGAAACTATGGCTACACCTTC.